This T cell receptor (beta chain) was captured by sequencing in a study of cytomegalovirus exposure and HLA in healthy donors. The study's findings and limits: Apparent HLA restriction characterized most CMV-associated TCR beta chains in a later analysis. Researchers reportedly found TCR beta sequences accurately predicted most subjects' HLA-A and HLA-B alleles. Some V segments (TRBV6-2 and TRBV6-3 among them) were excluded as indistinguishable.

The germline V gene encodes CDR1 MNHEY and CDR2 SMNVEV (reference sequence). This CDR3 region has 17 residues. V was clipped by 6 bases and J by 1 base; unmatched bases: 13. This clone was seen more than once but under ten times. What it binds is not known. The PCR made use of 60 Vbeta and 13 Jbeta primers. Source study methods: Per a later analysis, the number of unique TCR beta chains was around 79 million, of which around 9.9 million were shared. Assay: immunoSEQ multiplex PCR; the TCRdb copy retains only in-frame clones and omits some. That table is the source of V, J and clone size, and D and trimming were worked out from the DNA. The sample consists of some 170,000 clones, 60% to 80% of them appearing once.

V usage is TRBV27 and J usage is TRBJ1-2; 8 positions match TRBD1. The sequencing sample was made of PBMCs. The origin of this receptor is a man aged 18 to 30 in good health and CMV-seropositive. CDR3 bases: TGTGCCAGCAGCTTGACGGGACAGGAGGCGTTTAACTATGGCTACACCTTC. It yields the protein CASSLTGQEAFNYGYTF.